This record covers a single TCR beta chain. Measured with immunoSEQ multiplex PCR; TCRdb has only the in-frame clones, and not every one. The table lists some 500,000 clones, more than 75% of them singletons, with less than 2% in the top ten. The data derive from a study of blood T cell repertoires in COVID-19. The CDR3 spans 15 residues. The germline CDR1 and CDR2 sequences are SGHTA and FQGNSA. V trimming: 1 base; J trimming: 5 bases; junction bases outside the gene matches: 4. This clonotype was obtained from a woman between 40 and 50 years old who had recovered from COVID-19. Sequenced: PBMCs or T cells enriched from blood (not recorded which). V is TRBV7-2 and J is TRBJ2-5; 10 bases match TRBD2. The CDR3: CASSLGAGGLETQYF. The CDR3 nucleotides are TGTGCCAGCAGCTTAGGAGCGGGAGGGCTCGAGACCCAGTACTTC.